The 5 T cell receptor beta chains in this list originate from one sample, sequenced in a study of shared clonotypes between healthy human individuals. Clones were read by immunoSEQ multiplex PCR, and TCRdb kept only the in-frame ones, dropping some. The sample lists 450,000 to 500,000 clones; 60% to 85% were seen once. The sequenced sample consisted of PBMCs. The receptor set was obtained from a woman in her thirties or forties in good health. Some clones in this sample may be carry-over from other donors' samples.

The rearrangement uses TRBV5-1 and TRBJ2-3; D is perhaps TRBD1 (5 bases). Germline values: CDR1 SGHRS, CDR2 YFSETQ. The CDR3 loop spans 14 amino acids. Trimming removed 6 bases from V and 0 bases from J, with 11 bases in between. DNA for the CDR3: TGCGCCAGCATCAAAGGGGATAGCACAGATACGCAGTATTTT. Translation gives CASIKGDSTDTQYF.

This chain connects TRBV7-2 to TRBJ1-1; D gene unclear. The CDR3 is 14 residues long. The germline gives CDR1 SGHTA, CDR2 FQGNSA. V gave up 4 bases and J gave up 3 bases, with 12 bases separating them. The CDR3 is CASSSEGLDTEAFF. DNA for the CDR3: TGTGCCAGCAGCTCTGAGGGTCTGGACACTGAAGCTTTCTTT.

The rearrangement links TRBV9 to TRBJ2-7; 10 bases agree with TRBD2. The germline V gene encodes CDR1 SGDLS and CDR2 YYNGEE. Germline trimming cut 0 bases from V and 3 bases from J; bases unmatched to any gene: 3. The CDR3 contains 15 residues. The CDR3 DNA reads TGTGCCAGCAGCGTAGCGTCTAGCGGGAGCTACGAGCAGTACTTC. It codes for CASSVASSGSYEQYF.

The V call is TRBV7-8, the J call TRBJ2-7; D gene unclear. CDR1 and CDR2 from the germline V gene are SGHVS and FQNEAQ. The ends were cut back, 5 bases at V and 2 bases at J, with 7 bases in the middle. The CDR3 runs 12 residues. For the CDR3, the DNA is TGTGCCAGCAGCCCGCCCGCCTACGAGCAGTACTTC. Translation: CASSPPAYEQYF.

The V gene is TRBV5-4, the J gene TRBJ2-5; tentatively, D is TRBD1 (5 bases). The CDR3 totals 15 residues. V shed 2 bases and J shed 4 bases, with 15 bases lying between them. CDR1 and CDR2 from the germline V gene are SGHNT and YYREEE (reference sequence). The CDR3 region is CASSFGASPTETQYF. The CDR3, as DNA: TGTGCCAGCAGCTTTGGGGCTAGTCCAACAGAGACCCAGTACTTC.